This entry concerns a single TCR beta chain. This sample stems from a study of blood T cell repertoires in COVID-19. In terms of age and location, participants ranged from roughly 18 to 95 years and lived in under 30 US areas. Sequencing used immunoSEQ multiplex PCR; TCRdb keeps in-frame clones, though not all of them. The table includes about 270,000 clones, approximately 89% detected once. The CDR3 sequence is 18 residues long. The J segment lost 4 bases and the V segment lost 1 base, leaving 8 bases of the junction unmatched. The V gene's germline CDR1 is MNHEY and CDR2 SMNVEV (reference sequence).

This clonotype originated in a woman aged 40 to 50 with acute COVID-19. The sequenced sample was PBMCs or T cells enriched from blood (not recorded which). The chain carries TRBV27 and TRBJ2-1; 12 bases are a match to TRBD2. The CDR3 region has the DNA TGTGCCAGCAGTTTATTTTTGGGACTAGCGGGTCAGTACAATGAGCAGTTCTTC. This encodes CASSLFLGLAGQYNEQFF.